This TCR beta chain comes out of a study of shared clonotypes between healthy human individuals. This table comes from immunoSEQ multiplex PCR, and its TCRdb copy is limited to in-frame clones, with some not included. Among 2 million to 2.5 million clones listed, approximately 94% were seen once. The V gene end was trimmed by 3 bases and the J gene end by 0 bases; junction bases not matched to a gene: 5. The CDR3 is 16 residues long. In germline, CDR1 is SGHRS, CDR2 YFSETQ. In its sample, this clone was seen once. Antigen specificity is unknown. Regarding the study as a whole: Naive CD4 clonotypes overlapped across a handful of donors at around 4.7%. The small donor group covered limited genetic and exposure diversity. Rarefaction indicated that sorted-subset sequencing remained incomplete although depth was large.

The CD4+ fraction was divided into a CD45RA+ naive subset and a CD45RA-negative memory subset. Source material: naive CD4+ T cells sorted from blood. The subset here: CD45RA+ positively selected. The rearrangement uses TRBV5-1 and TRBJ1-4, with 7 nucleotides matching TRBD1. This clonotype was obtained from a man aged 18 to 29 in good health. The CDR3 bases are TGCGCCAGCAGCTGGACAGGAGATGCAACTAATGAAAAACTGTTTTTT. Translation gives CASSWTGDATNEKLFF.